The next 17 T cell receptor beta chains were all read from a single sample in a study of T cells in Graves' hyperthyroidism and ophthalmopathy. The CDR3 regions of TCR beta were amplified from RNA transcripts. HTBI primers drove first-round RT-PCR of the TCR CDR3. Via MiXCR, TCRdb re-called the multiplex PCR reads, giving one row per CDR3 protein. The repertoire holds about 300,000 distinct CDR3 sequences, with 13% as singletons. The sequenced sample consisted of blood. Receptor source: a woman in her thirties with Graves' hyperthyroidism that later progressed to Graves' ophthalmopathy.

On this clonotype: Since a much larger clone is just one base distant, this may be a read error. CDR3 loop: CARDLGSGAFF. In DNA, the CDR3 is TGTGCCAGAGACCTCGGGTCCGGAGCTTTCTTT. The chain is built from TRBV2 and TRBJ1-1; D unresolved. Deletions cut 9 bases from V and 10 bases from J, with 15 bases between. Germline CDR1 reads SNHLY; CDR2 reads FYNNEI. The CDR3 is made up of 11 amino acids.

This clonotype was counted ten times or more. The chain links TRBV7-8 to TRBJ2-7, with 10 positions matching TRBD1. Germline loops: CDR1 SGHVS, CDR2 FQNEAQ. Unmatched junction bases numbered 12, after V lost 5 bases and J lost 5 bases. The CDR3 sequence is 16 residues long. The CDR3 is CASSSRTGGFFHEQYF. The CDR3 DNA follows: TGTGCCAGCAGCAGCAGGACAGGGGGTTTTTTCCACGAGCAGTACTTC.

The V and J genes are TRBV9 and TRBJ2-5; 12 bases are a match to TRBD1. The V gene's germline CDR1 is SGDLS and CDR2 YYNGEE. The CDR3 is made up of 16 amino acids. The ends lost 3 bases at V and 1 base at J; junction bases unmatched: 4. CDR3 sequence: CASSAGQGASQETQYF. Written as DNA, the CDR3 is TGTGCCAGCAGCGCGGGACAGGGGGCTTCCCAAGAGACCCAGTACTTC.

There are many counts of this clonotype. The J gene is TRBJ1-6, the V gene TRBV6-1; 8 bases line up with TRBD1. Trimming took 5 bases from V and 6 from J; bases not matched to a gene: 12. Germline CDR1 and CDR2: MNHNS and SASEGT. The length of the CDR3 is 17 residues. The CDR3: CASSSRTGRGSNSPLHF. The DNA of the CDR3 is TGTGCCAGCAGTTCCCGGACAGGGAGGGGTAGTAATTCACCCCTCCACTTT.

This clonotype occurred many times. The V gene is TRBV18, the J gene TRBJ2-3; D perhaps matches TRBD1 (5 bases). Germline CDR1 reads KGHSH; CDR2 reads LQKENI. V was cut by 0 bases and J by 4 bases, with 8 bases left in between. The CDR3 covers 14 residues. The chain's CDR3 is CASSPPGRADTQYF. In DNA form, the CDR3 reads TGTGCCAGCTCACCACCGGGCAGGGCAGATACGCAGTATTTT.

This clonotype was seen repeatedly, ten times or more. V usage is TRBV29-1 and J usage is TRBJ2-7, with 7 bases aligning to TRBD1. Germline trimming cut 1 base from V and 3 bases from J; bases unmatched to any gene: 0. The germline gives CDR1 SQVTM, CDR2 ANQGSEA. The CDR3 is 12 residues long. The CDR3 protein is CSVEGQGYEQYF. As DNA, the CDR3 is TGCAGCGTTGAAGGACAGGGCTACGAGCAGTACTTC.

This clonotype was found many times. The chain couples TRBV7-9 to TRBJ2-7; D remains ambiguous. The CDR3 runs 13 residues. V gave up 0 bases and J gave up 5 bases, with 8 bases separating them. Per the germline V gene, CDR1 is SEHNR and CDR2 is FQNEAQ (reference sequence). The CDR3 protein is CASSLAAQHEQYF. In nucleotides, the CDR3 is TGTGCCAGCAGCTTAGCTGCCCAGCACGAGCAGTACTTC.

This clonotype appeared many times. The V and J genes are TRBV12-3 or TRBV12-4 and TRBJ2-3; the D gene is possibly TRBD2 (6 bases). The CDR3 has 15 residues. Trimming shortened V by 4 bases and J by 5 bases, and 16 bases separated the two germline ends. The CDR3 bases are TGTGCCAGCAGTTACGGGACTTGGACGGGAGATACGCAGTATTTT. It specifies CASSYGTWTGDTQYF.

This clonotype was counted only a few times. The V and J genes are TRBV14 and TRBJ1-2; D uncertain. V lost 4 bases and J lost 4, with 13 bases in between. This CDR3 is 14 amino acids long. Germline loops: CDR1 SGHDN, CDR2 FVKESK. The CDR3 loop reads CASSPTAVPYGYTF. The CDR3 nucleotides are TGTGCCAGCAGCCCAACAGCAGTTCCCTATGGCTACACCTTC.

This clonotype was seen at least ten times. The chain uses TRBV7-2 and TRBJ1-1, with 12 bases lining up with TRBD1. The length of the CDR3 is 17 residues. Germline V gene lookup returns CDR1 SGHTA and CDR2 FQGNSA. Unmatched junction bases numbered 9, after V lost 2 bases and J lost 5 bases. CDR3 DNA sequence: TGTGCCAGCAGCTTAATGGAGGGACAGGGGGCTCGGACTGAAGCTTTCTTT. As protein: CASSLMEGQGARTEAFF.

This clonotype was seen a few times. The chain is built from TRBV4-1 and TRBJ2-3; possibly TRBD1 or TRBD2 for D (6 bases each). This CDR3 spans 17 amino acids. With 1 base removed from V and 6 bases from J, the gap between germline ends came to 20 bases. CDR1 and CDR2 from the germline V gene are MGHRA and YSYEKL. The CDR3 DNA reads TGCGCCAGCAGCCAAGCACTTTCGGGGGCAAATGAGGATACGCAGTATTTT. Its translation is CASSQALSGANEDTQYF.

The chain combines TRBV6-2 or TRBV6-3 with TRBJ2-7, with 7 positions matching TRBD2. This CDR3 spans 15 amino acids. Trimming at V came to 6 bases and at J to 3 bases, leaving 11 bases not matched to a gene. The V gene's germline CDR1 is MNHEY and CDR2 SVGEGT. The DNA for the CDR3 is TGTGCCAGCAGCCCAAGGGTTACTAGCGACTACGAGCAGTACTTC. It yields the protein CASSPRVTSDYEQYF.

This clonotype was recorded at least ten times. CDR3 DNA sequence: TGTGCCAGCAGCCAGACGGGACAGAAGCCCTACAATGAGCAGTTCTTC. It translates to CASSQTGQKPYNEQFF. This sequence joins TRBV3-1 and TRBJ2-1; 7 bases are a match to TRBD1. Germline V CDR1 and CDR2: LGHDT, YNNKEL (reference sequence). The V gene end was trimmed by 3 bases and the J gene end by 2 bases; junction bases not matched to a gene: 7. CDR3 length: 16 amino acids.

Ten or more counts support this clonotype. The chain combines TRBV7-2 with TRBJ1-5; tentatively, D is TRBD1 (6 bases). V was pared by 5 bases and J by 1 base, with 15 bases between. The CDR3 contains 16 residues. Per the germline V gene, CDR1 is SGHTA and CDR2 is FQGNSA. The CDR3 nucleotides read TGTGCCAGCAGCCCGTCGGCGGGGGCGAGCAATCAGCCCCAGCATTTT. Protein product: CASSPSAGASNQPQHF.

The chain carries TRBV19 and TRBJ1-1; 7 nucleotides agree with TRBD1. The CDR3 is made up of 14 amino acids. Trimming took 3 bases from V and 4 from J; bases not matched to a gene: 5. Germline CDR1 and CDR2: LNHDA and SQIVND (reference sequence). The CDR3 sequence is CASSMGTVGTEAFF. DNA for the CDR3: TGTGCCAGTAGTATGGGGACAGTCGGCACTGAAGCTTTCTTT.

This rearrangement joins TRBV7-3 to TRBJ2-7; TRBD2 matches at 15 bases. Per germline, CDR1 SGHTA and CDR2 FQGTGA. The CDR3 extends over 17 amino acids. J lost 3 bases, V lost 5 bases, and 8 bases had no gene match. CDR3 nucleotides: TGTGCCAGCAGCATTAGTTCGGGACTAGCGGGAGGCTACGAGCAGTACTTC. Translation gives CASSISSGLAGGYEQYF.

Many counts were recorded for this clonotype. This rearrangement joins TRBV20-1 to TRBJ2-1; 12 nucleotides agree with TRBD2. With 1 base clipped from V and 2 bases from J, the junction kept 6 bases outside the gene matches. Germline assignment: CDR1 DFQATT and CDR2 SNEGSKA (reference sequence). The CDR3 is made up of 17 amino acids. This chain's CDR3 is CSARGTLAGGPYNEQFF. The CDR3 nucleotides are TGCAGTGCTAGAGGAACCCTAGCGGGAGGGCCCTACAATGAGCAGTTCTTC.